Below are 30 T cell receptor beta chains sequenced from a single sample in a study of shared clonotypes between healthy human individuals. Sequencing was performed with immunoSEQ multiplex PCR; in TCRdb, only in-frame clones are kept and a portion is missing. The sample includes about 2.2 million clones, around 93% of them seen just once. Naive-designated CD8 cells lacked CD45RO, were positively enriched for CCR7, and omitted terminally differentiated effector memory CD45RA+ cells. The sequencing sample was made of naive CD8+ T cells from PBMCs. These receptor sequences come from a man aged 18 to 29 in good health. Some clones in this sample may be carry-over from other donors' samples.

The gene calls are TRBV7-8 and TRBJ2-3, with 9 nucleotides matching TRBD2. J was trimmed by 2 bases and V by 3 bases; bases with no gene match: 9. Germline V CDR1 and CDR2: SGHVS, FQNEAQ. The CDR3 runs to 17 residues. CDR3 in DNA: TGTGCCAGCAGCTTCCTTTTAGCGGGAGAGCTCACAGATACGCAGTATTTT. It is translated as CASSFLLAGELTDTQYF.

This clone was observed once. This chain joins TRBV25-1 and TRBJ2-6; possibly TRBD1 for D (6 bases). Looked up from germline, CDR1 is MGHDK and CDR2 is SYGVNS. CDR3 length equals 18 residues. V lost 0 bases and J lost 0, with 12 bases in between. CDR3 DNA sequence: TGTGCCAGCAGTGAATACAAGGGGGTCTTCTCTGGGGCCAACGTCCTGACTTTC. Protein product: CASSEYKGVFSGANVLTF.

In regard to this clone: The same CDR3 is also encoded by other DNA sequences in this sample. This chain links TRBV28 with TRBJ1-1; 7 nucleotides agree with TRBD1. V gave up 4 bases and J gave up 1 base; unmatched junction bases: 0. Germline CDR1 reads MDHEN; CDR2 reads SYDVKM. CDR3 length: 13 residues. In DNA, the CDR3 is TGTGCCAGCAGTTGGACAGGGAACACTGAAGCTTTCTTT. This gives the protein CASSWTGNTEAFF.

The table lists this clone with a few counts. The same CDR3 can be traced to other DNA sequences in this sample. This sequence joins TRBV14 and TRBJ1-1; D perhaps matches TRBD1 (5 bases). Per germline, CDR1 SGHDN and CDR2 FVKESK. The CDR3 length is 13 residues. Deletions cut 1 base from V and 5 bases from J, with 8 bases between. The CDR3 is CASSQGRGTEAFF. The CDR3 nucleotides are TGTGCCAGCAGCCAAGGTCGGGGGACTGAAGCTTTCTTT.

CDR3 coding DNA: TGCGCCAGCAGCTTGGGCAGAAACTACGAGCAGTACTTC. Its protein is CASSLGRNYEQYF. V usage is TRBV5-1 and J usage is TRBJ2-7; D not resolved. Trimming took off 0 bases at V and 3 bases at J, with 7 bases between the two ends. Germline V gene sequence: CDR1 SGHRS, CDR2 YFSETQ. The length of the CDR3 is 13 residues. The variable domain in full, completed from reference TRBV5-1 and TRBJ2-7, reads KAGVTQTPRYLIKTRGQQVTLSCSPISGHRSVSWYQQTPGQGLQFLFEYFSETQRNKGNFPGRFSGRQFSNSRSEMNVSTLELGDSALYLCASSLGRNYEQYFGPGTRLTVT.

This chain joins TRBV5-6 and TRBJ1-4; D is unresolved. Trimming left V 0 bases short and J 7 bases short, with 19 bases between. The germline V gene encodes CDR1 SGHDT and CDR2 YYEEEE. The CDR3 totals 17 residues. The CDR3 DNA follows: TGTGCCAGCAGCTTGGGGCGCGTGGAGGGAAACGGTGAAAAACTGTTTTTT. Translation: CASSLGRVEGNGEKLFF.

This rearrangement joins TRBV7-9 to TRBJ2-1; D possibly corresponds to TRBD1 (5 bases). The CDR3 totals 15 residues. V was shortened by 0 bases and J by 6 bases, with 12 bases between the two germline ends. CDR1 and CDR2 (germline): SEHNR, FQNEAQ (reference sequence). CDR3 region: CASSLAGPGVNEQFF. CDR3 DNA sequence: TGTGCCAGCAGCTTAGCGGGGCCTGGAGTCAATGAGCAGTTCTTC. Variable domain in full (rest from reference TRBV7-9 and TRBJ2-1): DTGVSQNPRHKITKRGQNVTFRCDPISEHNRLYWYRQTLGQGPEFLTYFQNEAQLEKSRLLSDRFSAERPKGSFSTLEIQRTEQGDSAMYLCASSLAGPGVNEQFFGPGTRLTVL.

The chain has TRBV7-9 and TRBJ2-1; 10 bases map to TRBD1. Germline CDR1 reads SEHNR; CDR2 reads FQNEAQ (reference sequence). V was pared by 5 bases and J by 6 bases, with 19 bases of the junction left unmatched. This CDR3 comprises 19 residues. CDR3 loop: CASSTRQGAVPLPVNEQFF. The CDR3 nucleotides read TGTGCCAGCAGCACCCGACAGGGGGCCGTACCCCTCCCCGTCAATGAGCAGTTCTTC.

This chain connects TRBV19 to TRBJ1-1; 7 bases line up with TRBD1. Trimming took 6 bases from V and 1 from J; bases not matched to a gene: 8. Germline values: CDR1 LNHDA, CDR2 SQIVND (reference sequence). The CDR3 loop spans 15 amino acids. CDR3 sequence reads: CASSGTDRSNTEAFF. The CDR3 coding sequence is TGTGCCAGTAGCGGGACAGATAGATCGAACACTGAAGCTTTCTTT.

This clone was seen a single time. V gene TRBV7-9 combines with J gene TRBJ1-1; D gene ambiguous. The CDR3 has 14 residues. In germline, CDR1 is SEHNR, CDR2 FQNEAQ (reference sequence). Trimming pared 4 bases from V and 4 bases from J, leaving 13 bases between. In DNA, the CDR3 is TGTGCCAGCAGCTACTCAGAGGGTGTCACTGAAGCTTTCTTT. Translation gives CASSYSEGVTEAFF.

The CDR3 loop reads CASSPSFGTNSYEQYF. CDR3 DNA sequence: TGTGCCAGCAGTCCGTCGTTCGGGACAAACTCCTACGAGCAGTACTTC. The V gene is TRBV27, the J gene TRBJ2-7; TRBD1 is a possible D gene (6 bases). This CDR3 spans 16 amino acids. Germline V lookup: CDR1 MNHEY, CDR2 SMNVEV (reference sequence). Trimming removed 5 bases from V and 0 bases from J, with 17 bases in between.

This clone has just one count. The chain joins TRBV7-8 to TRBJ2-7, with TRBD1 matching over 7 bases. J gave up 3 bases and V 5 bases, and 4 bases lay outside the gene matches. The CDR3 sequence is 13 residues long. Germline CDR1 SGHVS, CDR2 FQNEAQ. CDR3 in DNA: TGTGCCAGCAGCCAGGGGACAGTCTACGAGCAGTACTTC. Its translation is CASSQGTVYEQYF.

This clone was detected once. The CDR3: CASSPLTTGGLAGYEQYF. In DNA, the CDR3 is TGCGCCAGCAGCCCACTTACGACAGGGGGACTAGCGGGCTACGAGCAGTACTTC. J is TRBJ2-7 and V is TRBV4-1; 12 bases line up with TRBD2. The length of the CDR3 is 18 residues. The germline gives CDR1 MGHRA, CDR2 YSYEKL. The junction had 13 bases not matched to a gene; V was cut back by 4 bases and J by 3 bases.

The chain carries TRBV7-9 and TRBJ2-5; D is unresolved. This CDR3 is built from 13 residues. V lost 4 bases and J 4 bases, leaving 10 bases between the germline ends. Germline V lookup: CDR1 SEHNR, CDR2 FQNEAQ (reference sequence). The CDR3 is CASSSRWAETQYF. The CDR3 DNA sequence: TGTGCCAGCAGCTCCCGGTGGGCAGAGACCCAGTACTTC.

J is TRBJ2-1 and V is TRBV30, with 8 bases fitting TRBD2. This CDR3 region has 13 residues. Losses at the gene ends were 0 bases for V and 10 bases for J; bases not matched to a gene: 5. Germline V gene data show CDR1 as GTSNPN and CDR2 as SVGIG (reference sequence). The CDR3 bases are TGTGCCTGGAGTGTACTGGCTAGCGGGGAGCAGTTCTTC. Protein product: CAWSVLASGEQFF.

This clone was seen only a few times. This rearrangement joins TRBV19 to TRBJ1-1; no definite D call. Trimming removed 7 bases from V and 4 bases from J, with 13 bases in between. The CDR3 runs to 13 residues. Germline lookup yields CDR1 LNHDA and CDR2 SQIVND (reference sequence). The CDR3 DNA reads as TGTGCCAGTATAAACCACCGGGGCACTGAAGCTTTCTTT. It is translated as CASINHRGTEAFF.

The chain combines TRBV27 with TRBJ2-7, with D perhaps matching TRBD2 (6 bases). CDR1 and CDR2 from the germline V gene are MNHEY and SMNVEV (reference sequence). This CDR3 has 17 residues. V lost 3 bases and J lost 5, with 23 bases in between. The CDR3 reads CASSFIRGSVSSDEQYF. The CDR3 bases are TGTGCCAGCAGTTTTATTCGGGGGTCGGTCTCAAGCGACGAGCAGTACTTC.

The chain carries TRBV28 and TRBJ2-3; 9 bases line up with TRBD2. CDR3 length: 19 residues. The germline V gene encodes CDR1 MDHEN and CDR2 SYDVKM. V lost 2 bases to trimming and J lost 1 base; unmatched junction nucleotides: 13. The chain's CDR3 is CASSLKPEPWTSGTDTQYF. In DNA, the CDR3 is TGTGCCAGCAGTTTAAAACCCGAACCGTGGACTAGCGGCACAGATACGCAGTATTTT.

A note on this clone: The sample holds other DNA sequences that translate to the same CDR3. The chain links TRBV5-8 to TRBJ2-1, with 7 nucleotides matching TRBD1. Germline V gene sequence: CDR1 SGHTS, CDR2 YDEGEE. The CDR3 covers 13 residues. J gave up 3 bases and V 5 bases, and 2 bases lay outside the gene matches. The CDR3 loop reads CASRRQGYNEQFF. CDR3 DNA: TGTGCCAGCAGACGACAGGGCTACAATGAGCAGTTCTTC.

CDR3 coding DNA: TGTGCCAGCTCCGGGTGGACTAGCGGGAGCAAACGAGAGACCCAGTACTTC. As protein: CASSGWTSGSKRETQYF. The chain joins TRBV7-9 to TRBJ2-5, with 13 bases matching TRBD2. Germline V gives CDR1 SEHNR, CDR2 FQNEAQ (reference sequence). Trimming removed 8 bases from V and 4 bases from J; junction bases left unmatched: 13. The CDR3 length is 17 residues.

The chain joins TRBV9 to TRBJ1-1; D may be TRBD1 (5 bases). Germline assignment: CDR1 SGDLS and CDR2 YYNGEE. V was trimmed by 5 bases and J by 2 bases, leaving 10 bases between them. The CDR3 spans 13 residues. The CDR3: CASRGEGNTEAFF. The DNA for the CDR3 is TGTGCCAGCAGGGGGGAGGGTAACACTGAAGCTTTCTTT.

In the case of this clone: This same CDR3 is encoded by further DNA sequences in the sample. The genes are TRBV28 and TRBJ2-7, with 10 bases that match TRBD2. With 6 bases clipped from V and 1 base from J, the junction kept 3 bases outside the gene matches. Germline values: CDR1 MDHEN, CDR2 SYDVKM. This CDR3 spans 14 amino acids. CDR3 protein: CASRLAGGSYEQYF. CDR3 coding DNA: TGTGCCAGCAGATTAGCGGGAGGTTCCTACGAGCAGTACTTC.

This chain joins TRBV4-3 and TRBJ2-7, with 8 bases matching TRBD2. Germline V gene data show CDR1 as LGHNA and CDR2 as YSLEER. V was pared by 0 bases and J by 1 base, with 14 bases of the junction left unmatched. CDR3 length: 19 amino acids. The CDR3 DNA reads TGCGCCAGCAGCCAAGAAAATAAAGAGTTCGGGGGGGGATCCTACGAGCAGTACTTC. Protein sequence: CASSQENKEFGGGSYEQYF.

CDR3 sequence: CASSELTMVGPLHF. The CDR3 DNA sequence: TGTGCCAGCAGTGAACTGACTATGGTGGGGCCCCTCCACTTT. This sequence joins TRBV6-1 and TRBJ1-6; D not certain. The V gene's germline CDR1 is MNHNS and CDR2 SASEGT. V shed 2 bases and J shed 13 bases, with 15 bases lying between them. The CDR3 loop spans 14 amino acids.

The rearrangement links TRBV11-2 to TRBJ2-2, with 7 bases matching TRBD2. Germline values: CDR1 SGHAT, CDR2 FQNNGV. The CDR3 runs 15 residues. Trimming took 5 bases from V and 4 from J; bases not matched to a gene: 7. CDR3 nucleotides: TGTGCCAGCAGCCGGGGGGTTCGGGTCACCGGGGAGCTGTTTTTT. Amino acid sequence: CASSRGVRVTGELFF.

This clone occurred a few times. J is TRBJ2-7 and V is TRBV28; D is possibly TRBD2 (6 bases). In germline, CDR1 is MDHEN, CDR2 SYDVKM. Trimming cost V 6 bases and J 0 bases, with 12 bases left between them. There are 14 residues in the CDR3. CDR3 bases: TGTGCCAGCAGGGGGACTCTAAGCTCCTACGAGCAGTACTTC. It yields the protein CASRGTLSSYEQYF.

The rearrangement uses TRBV13 and TRBJ2-1; 7 nucleotides agree with TRBD2. V was pared by 3 bases and J by 6 bases, with 11 bases of the junction left unmatched. Germline V gene sequence: CDR1 PRHDT, CDR2 FYEKMQ (reference sequence). The CDR3 length is 16 residues. As DNA, the CDR3 is TGTGCCAGCAGCTTTAGCGAGTTAGCGGGTCGCAATGAGCAGTTCTTC. Protein sequence: CASSFSELAGRNEQFF.

In its sample, this clone was seen once. The rearrangement joins TRBV27 to TRBJ2-7, with TRBD2 identical over 7 bases. The trim removed 5 bases at V and 6 bases at J, leaving 10 bases unmatched. Per the germline V gene, CDR1 is MNHEY and CDR2 is SMNVEV (reference sequence). The CDR3 spans 14 residues. CDR3 nucleotides: TGTGCCAGCAGTCCACGTGTTGCGGGAGTCGAGCAGTACTTC. Translated: CASSPRVAGVEQYF.

The rearrangement joins TRBV4-1 to TRBJ2-3; TRBD2 matches 7 bases. J lost 3 bases, V lost 0 bases, and 6 bases had no gene match. CDR1 is MGHRA and CDR2 is YSYEKL in the germline V gene. The CDR3 has 16 amino acids. In DNA, the CDR3 is TGCGCCAGCAGCCAAGAAAGCCTAGCGGATACAGATACGCAGTATTTT. Encoded protein: CASSQESLADTDTQYF.

The sample holds one count of this clone. This chain links TRBV7-6 with TRBJ2-7; maybe TRBD1 (6 bases). With 2 bases removed from V and 5 bases from J, the gap between germline ends came to 16 bases. Looked up from germline, CDR1 is SGHVS and CDR2 is FNYEAQ. The CDR3 extends over 15 amino acids. In nucleotides, the CDR3 is TGTGCCAGCAGCTTAAAGACAGGTCCTTTAGACGAGCAGTACTTC. This translates into CASSLKTGPLDEQYF.